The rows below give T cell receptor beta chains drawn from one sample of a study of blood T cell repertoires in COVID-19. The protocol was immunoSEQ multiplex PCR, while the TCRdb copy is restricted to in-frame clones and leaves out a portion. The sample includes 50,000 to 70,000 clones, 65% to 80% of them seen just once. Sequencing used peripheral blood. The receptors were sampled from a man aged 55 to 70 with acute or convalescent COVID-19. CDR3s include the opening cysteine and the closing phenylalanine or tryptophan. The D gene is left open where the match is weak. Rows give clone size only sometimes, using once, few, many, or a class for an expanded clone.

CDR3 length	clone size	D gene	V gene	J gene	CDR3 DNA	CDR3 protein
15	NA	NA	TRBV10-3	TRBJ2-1	TGTGCCATCAGTGAGACCCTTAGCGGTTACAATGAGCAGTTCTTC	CAISETLSGYNEQFF
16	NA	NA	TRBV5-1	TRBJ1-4	TGCGCCAGCAGCTTGGCGTCAGGATCTCTTAATGAAAAACTGTTTTTT	CASSLASGSLNEKLFF
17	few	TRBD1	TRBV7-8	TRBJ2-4	TGTGCCAGCAGCTTAGGGGGACAGGCATATGCCAAAAACATTCAGTACTTC	CASSLGGQAYAKNIQYF
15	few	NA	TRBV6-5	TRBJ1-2	TGTGCCAGCAGTCCTTCCGGGGAATCTAACTATGGCTACACCTTC	CASSPSGESNYGYTF
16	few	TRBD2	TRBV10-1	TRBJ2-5	TGCGCCAGCAGTGAGTCGGTAGCGGGACATGTGGAGACCCAGTACTTC	CASSESVAGHVETQYF
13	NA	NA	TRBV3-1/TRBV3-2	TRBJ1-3	TGTGCCAGCAGCCAACCTCTCTTGAACACCATATATTTT	CASSQPLLNTIYF
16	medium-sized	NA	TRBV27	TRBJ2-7	TGTGCCAGCAGTTTAGGCGACAGAGGCCTCTCCTACGAGCAGTACTTC	CASSLGDRGLSYEQYF
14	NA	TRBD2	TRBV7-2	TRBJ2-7	TGTGCCAGCAGCTCAACTAGCGGGCTTATCGAGCAGTACTTC	CASSSTSGLIEQYF
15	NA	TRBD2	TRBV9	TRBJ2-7	TGTGCCAGCAGCGTAGCAGCGGGAAGGTCCTACGAGCAGTACTTC	CASSVAAGRSYEQYF
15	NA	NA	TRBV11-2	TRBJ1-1	TGTGCCAGCAGCTTTACTCTCCGGGGTGAGACTGAAGCTTTCTTT	CASSFTLRGETEAFF
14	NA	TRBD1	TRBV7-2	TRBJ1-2	TGTGCCAGCAGCTTATTTAGGGGGCGGGGTGGCTACACCTTC	CASSLFRGRGGYTF
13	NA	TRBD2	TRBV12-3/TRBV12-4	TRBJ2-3	TGTGCCAGCAGTACTAGCGGCACAGATACGCAGTATTTT	CASSTSGTDTQYF
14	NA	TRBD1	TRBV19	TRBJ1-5	TGTGCCAGTAGTACAGGGGGCGGTGATCAGCCCCAGCATTTT	CASSTGGGDQPQHF
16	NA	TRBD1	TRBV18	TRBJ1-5	TGTGCCAGCTCACCACGGGGGACAGGGGGCAATCAGCCCCAGCATTTT	CASSPRGTGGNQPQHF
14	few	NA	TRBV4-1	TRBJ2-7	TGCGCCAGCAGCCAAGGGGACACCCGCTACGAGCAGTACTTC	CASSQGDTRYEQYF